Shown below are 18 T cell receptor beta chains from a single sample sequenced in a study of molecular identifiers for immune sequencing clone quantification. TCRdb used MiXCR to reprocess the PCR reads, holding one entry per CDR3 protein. The table has approximately 670,000 distinct CDR3 sequences, 20% seen once. The sequenced sample consisted of naive CD8+ T cells from blood, with Jurkat cell RNA spiked in. As for subset: FACS-sorted CD8+CD4-CCR7+CD45RA+ naive T cells. The receptor source for this set is a human donor in good health. Some libraries in this study had Jurkat cell RNA spiked in.

This clonotype showed up just a few times. The genes are TRBV19 and TRBJ2-2; 11 bases match TRBD2. Germline lookup yields CDR1 LNHDA and CDR2 SQIVND (reference sequence). The CDR3 runs 19 residues. V trimming: 4 bases; J trimming: 7 bases; junction bases outside the gene matches: 17. The chain's CDR3 is CASSTTPPTSGILSGELFF. The CDR3 DNA reads as TGTGCCAGTAGTACCACCCCACCGACTAGCGGGATTCTCAGCGGGGAGCTGTTTTTT. The variable domain in full, with the rest retrieved from reference TRBV19 and TRBJ2-2, is DGGITQSPKYLFRKEGQNVTLSCEQNLNHDAMYWYRQDPGQGLRLIYYSQIVNDFQKGDIAEGYSVSREKKESFPLTVTSAQKNPTAFYLCASSTTPPTSGILSGELFFGEGSRLTVL.

To note about this clonotype: A much larger clonotype is one base distant, so this may be a read error. This chain connects TRBV6-5 to TRBJ2-3, with a tentative D call TRBD2 (5 bases). The length of the CDR3 is 14 residues. Germline CDR1 MNHEY, CDR2 SVGAGI. The CDR3 DNA reads TGTGTCAGCAGTTACGGAGCGGGCACAGATACGCAGTATTTT. Its protein product is CVSSYGAGTDTQYF.

There are a few counts of this clonotype. The CDR3 region is CSARVTGEYSPLHF. The CDR3 coding sequence is TGCAGTGCTAGGGTCACAGGAGAATATTCACCCCTCCACTTT. The rearrangement uses TRBV20-1 and TRBJ1-6; D may be TRBD1 (5 bases). The length of the CDR3 is 14 residues. Germline CDR1 DFQATT, CDR2 SNEGSKA (reference sequence). Trimming left V 3 bases short and J 8 bases short, with 14 bases between.

Of note for this clonotype: Because the CDR3 is missing its conserved closing phenylalanine or tryptophan, this is likely a read error. The J gene is TRBJ2-1, the V gene TRBV5-4; TRBD2 matches at 7 bases. CDR3 size: 15 residues. Germline CDR1 SGHNT, CDR2 YYREEE (reference sequence). The V and J ends lost 1 base and 3 bases, in that order; junction bases with no gene match: 4. CDR3: CASSLWASGYNEQFS. The CDR3 nucleotides are TGTGCCAGCAGCTTGTGGGCTAGCGGCTACAATGAGCAGTTCTCC.

About this clonotype itself: One end of the junction is discordant with germline, which a read error may explain. The V gene is TRBV6-2 or TRBV6-3, the J gene TRBJ2-7, with D perhaps given as TRBD1 or TRBD2 (5 bases each). Germline V lookup: CDR1 MNHEY, CDR2 SVGEGT. The CDR3 is made up of 13 amino acids. In DNA form, the CDR3 reads TGTGCCAGTAGTTGGGGGAAAACCTACGAGCAGCACTTC. This codes for CASSWGKTYEQHF.

There are many counts of this clonotype. J is TRBJ2-3 and V is TRBV12-3 or TRBV12-4; TRBD1 matches 8 bases. With 0 bases clipped from V and 1 base from J, the junction kept 9 bases outside the gene matches. CDR3 length equals 18 residues. In nucleotides, the CDR3 is TGTGCCAGCAGTTTAGCGCCTGGGACAGGCGGCGGCACAGATACGCAGTATTTT. Protein: CASSLAPGTGGGTDTQYF.

The sample holds many counts of this clonotype. The CDR3: CASSLRGEATNEKLFF. The CDR3 DNA reads as TGTGCCAGCAGCTTGAGGGGGGAGGCAACTAATGAAAAACTGTTTTTT. V gene TRBV5-6 combines with J gene TRBJ1-4, with D perhaps TRBD1 (6 bases). V lost 1 base and J 0 bases, leaving 10 bases between the germline ends. The length of the CDR3 is 16 residues. From germline, CDR1 is SGHDT and CDR2 YYEEEE.

This chain joins TRBV6-5 and TRBJ1-3; unclear D gene. Germline loops: CDR1 MNHEY, CDR2 SVGAGI. This CDR3 contains 13 residues. The V gene lost 2 bases and the J gene lost 3 bases, with 5 bases spanning the gap. This CDR3 reads CASSYGIGNTIYF. In DNA form, the CDR3 reads TGTGCCAGCAGTTACGGAATTGGAAACACCATATATTTT.

This clonotype was observed a handful of times. This sequence joins TRBV30 and TRBJ2-1; no firm D call. Germline CDR1 is GTSNPN and CDR2 is SVGIG (reference sequence). Trimming removed 2 bases at V and 7 bases at J, with 9 bases between. The CDR3 spans 12 residues. The CDR3 coding sequence is TGTGCCTGGAGTCCTACAATAAATGAGCAGTTCTTC. Amino acid sequence: CAWSPTINEQFF.

The count of this clonotype is one. Being one base from a much bigger clone, this may be a read error. The V gene is TRBV12-3 or TRBV12-4, the J gene TRBJ2-7, with 7 nucleotides matching TRBD2. There are 15 residues in the CDR3. V lost 3 bases to trimming and J lost 7 bases; unmatched junction nucleotides: 12. The CDR3 protein is CASSFLVRREGEQYF. CDR3 bases: TGTGCCAGCAGTTTCCTCGTCAGGAGGGAGGGGGAGCAGTACTTC.

The gene calls are TRBV4-1 and TRBJ1-4; 9 bases are a match to TRBD1. V trimming: 2 bases; J trimming: 6 bases; junction bases outside the gene matches: 7. CDR3 length: 16 residues. Germline CDR1 and CDR2: MGHRA and YSYEKL. The CDR3 loop is CASSQTKRTGDEKLFF. For the CDR3, the DNA is TGCGCCAGCAGCCAAACAAAAAGGACAGGGGATGAAAAACTGTTTTTT.

Turning to this clonotype: This may be a read error, as it is one base from a much larger clone. V is TRBV12-3 or TRBV12-4 and J is TRBJ2-3, with a possible D match to TRBD2 (6 bases). This CDR3 is 15 amino acids long. This CDR3 is CASSSLAINTDTRYF. The CDR3 DNA sequence: TGTGCCAGCAGTTCGCTAGCGATCAACACAGATACGCGGTATTTT.

This clonotype was counted ten times or more. The chain joins TRBV19 to TRBJ2-3, with D perhaps matching TRBD1 or TRBD2 (5 bases each). Germline lookup yields CDR1 LNHDA and CDR2 SQIVND (reference sequence). V was clipped by 4 bases and J by 7 bases, with 12 bases between them. CDR3 size: 13 residues. The CDR3 DNA reads as TGTGCCAGTAGTACCCGGGACGGTAATACGCAGTATTTT. Translation gives CASSTRDGNTQYF.

This clonotype has ten or more counts. The rearrangement joins TRBV13 to TRBJ1-4; 7 bases are a match to TRBD1. Germline-derived CDR1 and CDR2 are PRHDT and FYEKMQ (reference sequence). The CDR3 is made up of 16 amino acids. V shed 5 bases, J shed 5 bases, and the junction held 11 bases outside the gene matches. CDR3 in amino acids: CASSARGQADNEKLFF. For the CDR3, the DNA is TGTGCCAGCAGCGCGCGTGGACAGGCGGACAATGAAAAACTGTTTTTT.

Comment on this clonotype: Given a much more abundant clone one base away, this may be a read error. This chain links TRBV6-5 with TRBJ2-2, with D possibly TRBD2 on 5 matching bases. This CDR3 comprises 15 residues. Per germline, CDR1 MNHEY and CDR2 SVGAGI. The CDR3 region has the DNA TGTGCCAGCAGTCCCGTCACTATGAACACCGGGGAGCTGCTTTTT. Its translation: CASSPVTMNTGELLF.

Notes on this clonotype: A single base separates this from a much larger clone, so it may be a read error. This chain connects TRBV29-1 to TRBJ2-7, with D possibly TRBD1 on 6 matching bases. The germline CDR1 and CDR2 sequences are SQVTM and ANQGSEA. With 8 bases removed from V and 3 bases from J, the gap between germline ends came to 17 bases. The length of the CDR3 is 13 residues. CDR3 in amino acids: CSYKTGQFYEQYF. CDR3 in DNA: TGCAGCTACAAGACTGGACAGTTCTACGAGCAGTACTTC.

Only a few counts were recorded for this clonotype. This sequence joins TRBV28 and TRBJ1-1; a weak D match, TRBD1 (5 bases). V dropped 2 bases and J dropped 7 bases, with 20 bases sitting between them. The length of the CDR3 is 16 residues. Germline CDR1 and CDR2: MDHEN and SYDVKM. This CDR3 is CASSLGSRGIGIEAFF. Written as DNA, the CDR3 is TGTGCCAGCAGTTTAGGTTCGCGGGGGATCGGGATTGAAGCTTTCTTT.

Many counts were recorded for this clonotype. This chain joins TRBV21-1 and TRBJ1-2. TRBV21-1 is noted as a pseudogene. The CDR3 runs 16 residues. As DNA, the CDR3 is TGTGCCAGCAGCAAACCTGCTTTGGCAGATAACTATGGCTACACCTTC. This encodes CASSKPALADNYGYTF.